The source of this T cell receptor (beta chain) is a study of T cells after yellow fever vaccination. Across the whole study: Fractions containing few cells were prepared with SMART-Seq v4 Ultra Low Input.

MiXCR, run by TCRdb on the 5' RACE reads, gives a single entry per CDR3 protein. Among 340,000 or so distinct CDR3 sequences listed, around an eighth were seen once. This clonotype was counted a few times. The V gene lost 3 bases and the J gene lost 0 bases, with 12 bases spanning the gap. The CDR3 loop spans 15 amino acids. Germline V gene sequence: CDR1 SGHAT, CDR2 FQNNGV. Sample: CD4+ T cells sorted from PBMCs, taken 15 days after the yellow fever booster vaccination. The chain has TRBV11-2 and TRBJ2-7, with no clear D. This TCR derives from a man aged 18 to 35 who received the YFV17D yellow fever vaccine. The CDR3, as DNA: TGTGCCAGCAGCTTTGGCGTTAAAGGCTCCTACGAGCAGTACTTC. Its protein is CASSFGVKGSYEQYF.